The T cell receptor (beta chain) under discussion was sequenced for a study of Graves' ophthalmopathy and Graves' hyperthyroidism. Amplification of TCR beta CDR3 regions used RNA transcripts. First-round RT-PCR employed HTBI primers, with a second-round multiplex PCR after it. MiXCR was run by TCRdb on the multiplex PCR reads, yielding one entry per CDR3 protein. This table holds approximately 700,000 distinct CDR3 sequences, roughly two fifths found once. V lost 4 bases and J lost 5, with 21 bases in between. In germline, CDR1 is DFQATT, CDR2 SNEGSKA (reference sequence). The CDR3 extends over 16 amino acids.

The receptor's source is an adult man with Graves' ophthalmopathy. Material: peripheral blood. V gene TRBV20-1 combines with J gene TRBJ1-5; D might be TRBD1 (6 bases). CDR3 amino acids: CSAIGDTLPHDQPQHF. CDR3 DNA sequence: TGCAGTGCTATAGGGGACACTCTGCCCCACGATCAGCCCCAGCATTTT.